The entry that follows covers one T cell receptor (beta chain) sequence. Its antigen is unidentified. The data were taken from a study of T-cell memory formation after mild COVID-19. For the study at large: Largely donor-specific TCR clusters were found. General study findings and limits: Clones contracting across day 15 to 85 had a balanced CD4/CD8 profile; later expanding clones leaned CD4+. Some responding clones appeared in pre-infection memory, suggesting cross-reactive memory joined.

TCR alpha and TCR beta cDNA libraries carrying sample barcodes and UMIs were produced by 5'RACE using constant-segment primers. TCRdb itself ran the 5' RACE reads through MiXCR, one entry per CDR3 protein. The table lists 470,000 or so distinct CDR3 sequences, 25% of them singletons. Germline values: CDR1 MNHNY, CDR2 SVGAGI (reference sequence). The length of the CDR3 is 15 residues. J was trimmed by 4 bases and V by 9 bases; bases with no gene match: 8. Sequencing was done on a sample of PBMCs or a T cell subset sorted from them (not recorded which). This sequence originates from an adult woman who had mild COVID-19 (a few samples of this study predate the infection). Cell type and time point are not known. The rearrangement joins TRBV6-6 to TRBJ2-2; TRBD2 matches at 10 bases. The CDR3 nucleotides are TGTGCCAGTTACCCGGGACTAGCGTCCACCGGGGAGCTGTTTTTT. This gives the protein CASYPGLASTGELFF.